This T cell receptor (beta chain) was documented in a study of blood T cells in healthy people across ages. This clonotype was seen ten or more times. A second roughly 7 to 11 cycle PCR used barcoded and J-beta primers. TCRdb reprocessed the 5' RACE reads via MiXCR and lists one record per CDR3 protein. The sample consists of around 870,000 distinct CDR3 sequences, under 30% of them appearing once. V lost 4 bases to trimming and J lost 0 bases, with 13 bases between them. Germline V gives CDR1 MNHEY, CDR2 SVGEGT. The CDR3 length is 15 residues. The sequencing input was blood. This clonotype originated in a woman aged 80 or over in good health. This chain connects TRBV6-2 or TRBV6-3 to TRBJ2-7; D is unclear. The CDR3 is CASSFSEHSSYEQYF. Written as DNA, the CDR3 is TGTGCCAGCAGTTTCAGTGAGCATAGCTCCTACGAGCAGTACTTC.